These T cell receptor beta chains were read from a single sample in a study of shared clonotypes between healthy human individuals. TCRdb's table, derived via immunoSEQ multiplex PCR, lists solely in-frame clones and lacks some. The data hold roughly 1,800,000 clones, with approximately 95% observed a single time. What was sequenced was naive CD8+ T cells sorted from blood. Every receptor here comes from a man between 18 and 29 years old in good health. The CDR3 runs from the conserved cysteine through the conserved F or W. The order of the fields is CDR3 DNA, CDR3 protein, D gene, J gene, V gene, clone size. D genes are given only for firm matches. Clone size appears in some rows only: once, few, many, or a class for an expanded clone.

DNA: TGTGCCAGCAGTTTATCCCCGATCGGGACAGGGGACACCGGGGAGCTGTTTTTT
CDR3: CASSLSPIGTGDTGELFF
D: TRBD1
J: TRBJ2-2
V: TRBV27
size: .

DNA: TGTGCCAGCAGTTTAGGTCCGGGAACGAACACCGGGGAGCTGTTTTTT
CDR3: CASSLGPGTNTGELFF
D: .
J: TRBJ2-2
V: TRBV27
size: .

DNA: TGTGCCAGCAGCCCGGTTGGATCGACTCATCTCTCTGGGGCCAACGTCCTGACTTTC
CDR3: CASSPVGSTHLSGANVLTF
D: .
J: TRBJ2-6
V: TRBV28
size: once

DNA: TGTGCCAGCAGCGACAGCGGCTCCGGGGAATACACCGGGGAGCTGTTTTTT
CDR3: CASSDSGSGEYTGELFF
D: .
J: TRBJ2-2
V: TRBV7-9
size: .

DNA: TGCGCCAGCAGCCAAGCGCAGGGGGATTATGAGCAGTTCTTC
CDR3: CASSQAQGDYEQFF
D: TRBD1
J: TRBJ2-1
V: TRBV4-1
size: .

DNA: TGTGCCAGCAGCCTTGGACTAGCGGGAGGTCTGGGAGAGACCCAGTACTTC
CDR3: CASSLGLAGGLGETQYF
D: TRBD2
J: TRBJ2-5
V: TRBV5-6
size: .

DNA: TGTGCCAGCAGCCCAGGGGGACCAGATACGCAGTATTTT
CDR3: CASSPGGPDTQYF
D: TRBD1
J: TRBJ2-3
V: TRBV11-2
size: .

DNA: TGTGCCAGCAGCTTAGAGGGGCAGGGGGCAAACTATGGCTACACCTTC
CDR3: CASSLEGQGANYGYTF
D: TRBD1
J: TRBJ1-2
V: TRBV7-8
size: .

DNA: TGTGCCAGCAGAAAAGAGGGGATCAATCAGCCCCAGCATTTT
CDR3: CASRKEGINQPQHF
D: .
J: TRBJ1-5
V: TRBV7-9
size: .

DNA: TGTGCCAGCAGCTTAGCGGGGTTCGGTTACATTCAGTACTTC
CDR3: CASSLAGFGYIQYF
D: .
J: TRBJ2-4
V: TRBV7-8
size: .

DNA: TGTGCCACCAGCAGAGGTGGGGAGAACACTGAAGCTTTCTTT
CDR3: CATSRGGENTEAFF
D: .
J: TRBJ1-1
V: TRBV15
size: .

DNA: TGCGCCAGCAGCCAAGATCGGATTCTCTACGAGCAGTACTTC
CDR3: CASSQDRILYEQYF
D: .
J: TRBJ2-7
V: TRBV4-1
size: .

DNA: TGCGCCAGCAGCCCGGGGACAGGGTATCGCACTGAAGCTTTCTTT
CDR3: CASSPGTGYRTEAFF
D: TRBD1
J: TRBJ1-1
V: TRBV4-1
size: .

DNA: TGTGCCAGCAGTACCCCTTTTCGAGGGGGCCCCATGAACACTGAAGCTTTCTTT
CDR3: CASSTPFRGGPMNTEAFF
D: TRBD1
J: TRBJ1-1
V: TRBV28
size: .

DNA: TGTGCCAGCGGGGACAGTACCTACGAGCAGTACTTC
CDR3: CASGDSTYEQYF
D: TRBD1
J: TRBJ2-7
V: TRBV5-8
size: once

DNA: TGTGCCAGCAGTCCCCTCCTGGGCGCCGGGGAGCTGTTTTTT
CDR3: CASSPLLGAGELFF
D: .
J: TRBJ2-2
V: TRBV6-4
size: .

DNA: TGTGCCAGCAGCTACGGACAGGGCCTCTCCTACGAGCAGTACTTC
CDR3: CASSYGQGLSYEQYF
D: TRBD1
J: TRBJ2-7
V: TRBV13
size: .

DNA: TGTGCCAGCAGGACTAGCGGGGGCCCCTACGAGCAGTACTTC
CDR3: CASRTSGGPYEQYF
D: TRBD2
J: TRBJ2-7
V: TRBV2
size: .

DNA: TGTGCCAGCAGTTTTACCAATGAGCAGTTCTTC
CDR3: CASSFTNEQFF
D: .
J: TRBJ2-1
V: TRBV28
size: .

DNA: TGTGCCAGCGGGGGCTTGATAGGCAAGGGAGGCAATCAGCCCCAGCATTTT
CDR3: CASGGLIGKGGNQPQHF
D: .
J: TRBJ1-5
V: TRBV28
size: once

DNA: TGTGCCAGCAGCCTAGACTACTCCTACGAGCAGTACTTC
CDR3: CASSLDYSYEQYF
D: .
J: TRBJ2-7
V: TRBV11-2
size: .

DNA: TGTGCCAGCAGCTTACGGGATGCGATCTACAATGAGCAGTTCTTC
CDR3: CASSLRDAIYNEQFF
D: .
J: TRBJ2-1
V: TRBV7-9
size: .

DNA: TGTGCCAGCAGCGTGACTAGCGGGAATTACAATGAGCAGTTCTTC
CDR3: CASSVTSGNYNEQFF
D: TRBD2
J: TRBJ2-1
V: TRBV9
size: .

DNA: TGTGCCAGCAGCGGGAACACTGAAGCTTTCTTT
CDR3: CASSGNTEAFF
D: .
J: TRBJ1-1
V: TRBV9
size: .

DNA: TGTGCCAGTAGTCCAGGGTTACCCTACGAGCAGTACTTC
CDR3: CASSPGLPYEQYF
D: .
J: TRBJ2-7
V: TRBV19
size: .

DNA: TGTGCCAGCAGCCTAATGGGGGGTTACACTGAAGCTTTCTTT
CDR3: CASSLMGGYTEAFF
D: .
J: TRBJ1-1
V: TRBV7-9
size: once

DNA: TGTGCCAGCAGCGGAAGCAGGGAAATTGGGTTCTTC
CDR3: CASSGSREIGFF
D: .
J: TRBJ2-1
V: TRBV7-9
size: .

DNA: TGTGCCAGCAGTGTTACAGGGTGGCCTGAAGCTTTCTTT
CDR3: CASSVTGWPEAFF
D: .
J: TRBJ1-1
V: TRBV6-1
size: .

DNA: TGTGCCAGCAGCTTAGTTTCCTACGAGCAGTACTTC
CDR3: CASSLVSYEQYF
D: .
J: TRBJ2-7
V: TRBV11-2
size: .

DNA: TGTGCCAGCAGCGTAGGAGCCAGGGCCTACGAGCAGTACTTC
CDR3: CASSVGARAYEQYF
D: .
J: TRBJ2-7
V: TRBV9
size: .

DNA: TGTGCCAGCAGTTCCTCCGGCGGAACGGATTTT
CDR3: CASSSSGGTDF
D: .
J: TRBJ1-3
V: TRBV6-6
size: .

DNA: TGTGCCAGCAGTTACGTGGGCGGGGCGGAAAAACTGTTTTTT
CDR3: CASSYVGGAEKLFF
D: .
J: TRBJ1-4
V: TRBV6-6
size: .

DNA: TGTGCCAGTACCTCAAGGGGACAGAGCTCCTATAATTCACCCCTCCACTTT
CDR3: CASTSRGQSSYNSPLHF
D: TRBD1
J: TRBJ1-6
V: TRBV19
size: .

DNA: TGTGCCAGTAGTGCGTGGGGTCAGCCCCAGCATTTT
CDR3: CASSAWGQPQHF
D: .
J: TRBJ1-5
V: TRBV19
size: few

DNA: TGTGCCAGCAGTTTAGGGGGCTCTACCTACGAGCAGTACTTC
CDR3: CASSLGGSTYEQYF
D: .
J: TRBJ2-7
V: TRBV27
size: .

DNA: TGTGCCAGCAGGGGGATTATGAGGGCCGAAAAACTGTTTTTT
CDR3: CASRGIMRAEKLFF
D: .
J: TRBJ1-4
V: TRBV6-1
size: once

DNA: TGTGCCAGCAGTTTGCGGGGGCGGACTGGAAACACCATATATTTT
CDR3: CASSLRGRTGNTIYF
D: .
J: TRBJ1-3
V: TRBV27
size: .

DNA: TGTGCCACCAGCAGGGGGGTTATACTAGCCGGAACCGATGAGCAGTTCTTC
CDR3: CATSRGVILAGTDEQFF
D: .
J: TRBJ2-1
V: TRBV15
size: .

DNA: TGTGCCACCAGCAGAGAGGGTTCGAGCTCCTACGAGCAGTACTTC
CDR3: CATSREGSSSYEQYF
D: .
J: TRBJ2-7
V: TRBV15
size: .

DNA: TGTGCCAGCAGCCTTCGCGGTCCTGGGGCCAACGTCCTGACTTTC
CDR3: CASSLRGPGANVLTF
D: .
J: TRBJ2-6
V: TRBV7-9
size: .

DNA: TGTGCCAGCAGCTCTCCCGGGACGGCCAACACCGGGGAGCTGTTTTTT
CDR3: CASSSPGTANTGELFF
D: .
J: TRBJ2-2
V: TRBV7-9
size: once

DNA: TGTGCCAGCAGCTATCGACAGGAAATCCAAGAGACCCAGTACTTC
CDR3: CASSYRQEIQETQYF
D: .
J: TRBJ2-5
V: TRBV5-4
size: .

DNA: TGTGCCAGCACCGATGGCGGGGAGCTGTTTTTT
CDR3: CASTDGGELFF
D: .
J: TRBJ2-2
V: TRBV6-5
size: .

DNA: TGCGCCAGCAGTGACAGCTTCTATGGCTACACCTTC
CDR3: CASSDSFYGYTF
D: .
J: TRBJ1-2
V: TRBV10-2
size: .

DNA: TGTGCCAGCAGTGACAGACAAGCCTCATGGGTCGATACGCAGTATTTT
CDR3: CASSDRQASWVDTQYF
D: .
J: TRBJ2-3
V: TRBV2
size: .

DNA: TGTGCCAGCAGCTTGGCGGGGGGGAGCTCTGGAAACACCATATATTTT
CDR3: CASSLAGGSSGNTIYF
D: .
J: TRBJ1-3
V: TRBV5-4
size: .

DNA: TGCGCCAGCAGGGACCAAGAGACCCAGTACTTC
CDR3: CASRDQETQYF
D: .
J: TRBJ2-5
V: TRBV23-1
size: .

DNA: TGTGCCAGCAGTGAGAACAGGGCTGGGTCGAACACCGGGGAGCTGTTTTTT
CDR3: CASSENRAGSNTGELFF
D: .
J: TRBJ2-2
V: TRBV9
size: .

DNA: TGTGCCAGCAGCCTGGGTGGACAGGGGACGGGTCAGCCCCAGCATTTT
CDR3: CASSLGGQGTGQPQHF
D: TRBD1
J: TRBJ1-5
V: TRBV7-9
size: .